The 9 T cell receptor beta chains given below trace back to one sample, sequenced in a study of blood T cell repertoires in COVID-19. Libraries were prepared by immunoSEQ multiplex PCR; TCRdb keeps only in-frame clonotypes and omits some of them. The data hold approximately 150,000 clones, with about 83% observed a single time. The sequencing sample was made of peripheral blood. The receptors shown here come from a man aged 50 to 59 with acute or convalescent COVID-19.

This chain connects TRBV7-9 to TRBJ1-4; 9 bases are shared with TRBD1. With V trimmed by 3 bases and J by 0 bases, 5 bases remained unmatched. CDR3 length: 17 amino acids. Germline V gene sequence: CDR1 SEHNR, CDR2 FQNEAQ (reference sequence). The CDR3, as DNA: TGTGCCAGCAGCTTGTGGACAGGGGTATCAACTAATGAAAAACTGTTTTTT. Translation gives CASSLWTGVSTNEKLFF.

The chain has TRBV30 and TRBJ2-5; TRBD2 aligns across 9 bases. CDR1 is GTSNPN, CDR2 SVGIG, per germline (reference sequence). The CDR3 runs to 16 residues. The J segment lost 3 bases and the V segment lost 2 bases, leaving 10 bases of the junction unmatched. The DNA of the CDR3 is TGTGCCTGGAGTCCCCCCAGCGGGGGGATTGAAGAGACCCAGTACTTC. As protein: CAWSPPSGGIEETQYF.

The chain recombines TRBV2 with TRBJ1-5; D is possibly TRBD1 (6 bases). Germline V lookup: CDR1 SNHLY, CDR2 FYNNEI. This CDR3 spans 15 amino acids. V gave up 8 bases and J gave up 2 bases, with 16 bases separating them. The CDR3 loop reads CASLLRQEGNQPQHF. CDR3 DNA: TGTGCCAGCCTGTTGCGACAGGAGGGCAATCAGCCCCAGCATTTT.

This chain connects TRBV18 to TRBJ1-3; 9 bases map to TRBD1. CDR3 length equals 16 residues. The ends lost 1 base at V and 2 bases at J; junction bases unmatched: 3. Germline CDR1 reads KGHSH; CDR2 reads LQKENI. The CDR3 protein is CASSPQRTGAGNTIYF. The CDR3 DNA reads TGTGCCAGCTCACCACAGAGGACAGGGGCTGGAAACACCATATATTTT.

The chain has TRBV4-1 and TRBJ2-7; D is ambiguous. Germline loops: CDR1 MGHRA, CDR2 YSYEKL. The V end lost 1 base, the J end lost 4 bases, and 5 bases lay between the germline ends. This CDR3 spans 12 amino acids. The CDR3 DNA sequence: TGCGCCAGCAGCCAAGTTCATTACGAGCAGTACTTC. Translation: CASSQVHYEQYF.

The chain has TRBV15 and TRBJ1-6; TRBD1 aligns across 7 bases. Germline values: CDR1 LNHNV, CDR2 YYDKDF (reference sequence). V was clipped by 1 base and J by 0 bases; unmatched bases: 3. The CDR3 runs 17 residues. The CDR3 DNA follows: TGTGCCACCAGCAGAGTGACAGGGAGCTCCTATAATTCACCCCTCCACTTT. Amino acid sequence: CATSRVTGSSYNSPLHF. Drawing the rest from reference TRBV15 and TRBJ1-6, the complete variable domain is DAMVIQNPRYQVTQFGKPVTLSCSQTLNHNVMYWYQQKSSQAPKLLFHYYDKDFNNEADTPDNFQSRRPNTSFCFLDIRSPGLGDTAMYLCATSRVTGSSYNSPLHFGNGTRLTVT.

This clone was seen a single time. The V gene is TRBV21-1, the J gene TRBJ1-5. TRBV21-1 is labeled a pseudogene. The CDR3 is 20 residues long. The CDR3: CASSKEVGGKEVDSNQPQHF. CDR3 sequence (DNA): TGTGCCAGCAGCAAAGAGGTCGGAGGGAAGGAGGTGGATAGCAATCAGCCCCAGCATTTT.

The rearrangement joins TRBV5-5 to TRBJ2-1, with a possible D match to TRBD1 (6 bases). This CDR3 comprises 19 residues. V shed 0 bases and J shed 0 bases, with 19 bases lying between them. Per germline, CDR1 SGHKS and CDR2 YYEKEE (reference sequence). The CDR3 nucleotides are TGTGCCAGCAGCTTGGGTTTTATGGACAGATTGTTCTCCTACAATGAGCAGTTCTTC. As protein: CASSLGFMDRLFSYNEQFF.

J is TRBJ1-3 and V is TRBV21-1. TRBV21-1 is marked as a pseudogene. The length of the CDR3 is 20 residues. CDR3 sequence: CASSKSPRDSSLSSGNTIYF. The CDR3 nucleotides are TGTGCCAGCAGCAAAAGTCCCCGGGATTCATCTCTTTCCTCTGGAAACACCATATATTTT.